These 5 T cell receptor beta chains originate from one sample sequenced in a study of cytomegalovirus exposure and HLA in healthy donors. Primers: 60 Vbeta forward and 13 Jbeta reverse. Profiled with immunoSEQ multiplex PCR; TCRdb holds only in-frame clones, not every one. Counted here are about 89,000 clones, around 85% occurring once; the ten biggest clones make up under 3%. The sample was PBMCs. These receptors came from a man in his thirties or forties in good health and CMV-seronegative.

The chain uses TRBV15 and TRBJ1-5, with TRBD1 matching over 7 bases. The CDR3 runs 17 residues. J was trimmed by 4 bases and V by 0 bases; bases with no gene match: 9. Germline loops: CDR1 LNHNV, CDR2 YYDKDF (reference sequence). The CDR3 sequence: CATSRDPTGLPNQPQHF. The DNA for the CDR3 is TGTGCCACCAGCAGAGATCCGACAGGGCTCCCGAATCAGCCCCAGCATTTT. The whole variable domain, remainder taken from reference TRBV15 and TRBJ1-5, is DAMVIQNPRYQVTQFGKPVTLSCSQTLNHNVMYWYQQKSSQAPKLLFHYYDKDFNNEADTPDNFQSRRPNTSFCFLDIRSPGLGDTAMYLCATSRDPTGLPNQPQHFGDGTRLSIL.

This CDR3 reads CASSIGATRESEAFF. CDR3 DNA: TGTGCCAGTAGTATTGGTGCCACCCGGGAGTCTGAAGCTTTCTTT. The chain has TRBV19 and TRBJ1-1; D is uncertain. The germline V gene encodes CDR1 LNHDA and CDR2 SQIVND (reference sequence). The CDR3 is 15 residues long. V shed 3 bases and J shed 6 bases, with 17 bases lying between them. Based on the CDR3 plus reference TRBV19 and TRBJ1-1, the full variable domain is DGGITQSPKYLFRKEGQNVTLSCEQNLNHDAMYWYRQDPGQGLRLIYYSQIVNDFQKGDIAEGYSVSREKKESFPLTVTSAQKNPTAFYLCASSIGATRESEAFFGQGTRLTVV.

The table lists this clone with a count of one. The chain recombines TRBV12-5 with TRBJ1-6; D uncertain. Germline CDR1 and CDR2: LGHNT and FRNRAP. Trimming cost V 6 bases and J 8 bases, with 8 bases left between them. This CDR3 is 12 amino acids long. As DNA, the CDR3 is TGTGCTAGTGGAGTCGGAGATTCACCCCTCCACTTT. This encodes CASGVGDSPLHF.

V usage is TRBV6-6 and J usage is TRBJ2-7; D is uncertain. V lost 6 bases, J lost 2 bases, and 20 bases lay in between. Per the germline V gene, CDR1 is MNHNY and CDR2 is SVGAGI (reference sequence). The CDR3 spans 16 residues. The CDR3 region is CASRSRQPYSTYEQYF. CDR3 nucleotides: TGTGCCAGCAGATCTAGGCAACCGTACTCAACCTACGAGCAGTACTTC.

The J gene is TRBJ1-1, the V gene TRBV6-5, with D possibly being TRBD1 (5 bases). Germline CDR1 reads MNHEY; CDR2 reads SVGAGI. The CDR3 contains 16 residues. V gave up 2 bases and J gave up 1 base, with 14 bases separating them. The CDR3 loop is CASSYEGVGKNTEAFF. The CDR3 DNA reads TGTGCCAGCAGTTACGAAGGGGTGGGTAAGAACACTGAAGCTTTCTTT.